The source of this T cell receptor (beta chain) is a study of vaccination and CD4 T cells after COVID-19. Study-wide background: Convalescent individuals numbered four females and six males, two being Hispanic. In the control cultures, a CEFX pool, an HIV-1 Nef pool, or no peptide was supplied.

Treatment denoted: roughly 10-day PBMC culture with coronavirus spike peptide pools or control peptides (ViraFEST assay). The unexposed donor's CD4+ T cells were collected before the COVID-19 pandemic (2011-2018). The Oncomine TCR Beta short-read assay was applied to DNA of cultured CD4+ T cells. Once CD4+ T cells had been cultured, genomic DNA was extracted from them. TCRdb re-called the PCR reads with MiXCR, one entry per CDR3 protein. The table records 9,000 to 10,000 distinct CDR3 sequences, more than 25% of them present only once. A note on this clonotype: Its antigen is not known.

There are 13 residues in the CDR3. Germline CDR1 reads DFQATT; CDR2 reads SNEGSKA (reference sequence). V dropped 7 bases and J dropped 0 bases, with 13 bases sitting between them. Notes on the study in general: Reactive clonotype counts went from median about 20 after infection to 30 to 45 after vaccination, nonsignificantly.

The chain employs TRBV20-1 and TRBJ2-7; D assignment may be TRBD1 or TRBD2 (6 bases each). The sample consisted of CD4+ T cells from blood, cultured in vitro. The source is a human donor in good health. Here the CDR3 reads CSGGRGSSYEQYF. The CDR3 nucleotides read TGCAGTGGGGGGCGGGGTAGCTCCTACGAGCAGTACTTC.